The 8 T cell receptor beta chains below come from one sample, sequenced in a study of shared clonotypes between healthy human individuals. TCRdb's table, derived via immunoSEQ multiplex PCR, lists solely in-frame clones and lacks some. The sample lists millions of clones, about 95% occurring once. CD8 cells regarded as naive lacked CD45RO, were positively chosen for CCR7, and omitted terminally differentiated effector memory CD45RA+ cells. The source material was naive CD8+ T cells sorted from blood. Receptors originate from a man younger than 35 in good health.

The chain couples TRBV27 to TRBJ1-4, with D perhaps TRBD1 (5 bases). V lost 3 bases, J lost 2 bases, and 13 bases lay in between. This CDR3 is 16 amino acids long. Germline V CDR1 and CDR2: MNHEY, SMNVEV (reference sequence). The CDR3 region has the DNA TGTGCCAGCAGTTTCGTCAGGGAGAAGACTAATGAAAAACTGTTTTTT. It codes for CASSFVREKTNEKLFF.

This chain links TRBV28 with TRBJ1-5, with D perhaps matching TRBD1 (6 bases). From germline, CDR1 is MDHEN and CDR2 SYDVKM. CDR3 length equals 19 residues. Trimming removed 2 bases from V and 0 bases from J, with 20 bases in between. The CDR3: CASSLTHGGGSYSNQPQHF. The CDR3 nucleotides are TGTGCCAGCAGTTTAACCCACGGGGGGGGCTCATATAGCAATCAGCCCCAGCATTTT.

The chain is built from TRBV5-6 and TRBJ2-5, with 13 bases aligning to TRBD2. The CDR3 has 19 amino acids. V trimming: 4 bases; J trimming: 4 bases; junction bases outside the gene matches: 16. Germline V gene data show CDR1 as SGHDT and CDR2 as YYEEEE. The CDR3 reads CASSTLSSGLAGDGETQYF. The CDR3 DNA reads TGTGCCAGCAGCACACTAAGTTCCGGACTAGCGGGAGATGGAGAGACCCAGTACTTC.

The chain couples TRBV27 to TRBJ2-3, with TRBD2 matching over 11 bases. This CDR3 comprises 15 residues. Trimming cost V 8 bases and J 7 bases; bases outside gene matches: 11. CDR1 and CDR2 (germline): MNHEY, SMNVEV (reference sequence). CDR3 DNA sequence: TGTGCCAGCGCAAACTTAGCGGGGGGGCTACATACGCAGTATTTT. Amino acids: CASANLAGGLHTQYF.

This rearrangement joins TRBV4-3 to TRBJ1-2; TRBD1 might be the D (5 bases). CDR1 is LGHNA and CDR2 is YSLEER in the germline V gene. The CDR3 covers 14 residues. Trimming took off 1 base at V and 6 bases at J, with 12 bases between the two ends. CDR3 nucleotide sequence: TGCGCCAGCAGCCAAGCTTTGGGGCTGGATGGCTACACCTTC. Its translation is CASSQALGLDGYTF.

The CDR3 nucleotides read TGCGCCAGCAGCTTGAATCCTGGGGCAGGGGGCACTGAAGCTTTCTTT. Encoded protein: CASSLNPGAGGTEAFF. The rearrangement joins TRBV5-1 to TRBJ1-1; 7 nucleotides agree with TRBD1. Germline CDR1 is SGHRS and CDR2 is YFSETQ. This CDR3 contains 16 residues. After removal of 1 base from V and 4 bases from J, the junction contained 10 bases not matched to a gene.

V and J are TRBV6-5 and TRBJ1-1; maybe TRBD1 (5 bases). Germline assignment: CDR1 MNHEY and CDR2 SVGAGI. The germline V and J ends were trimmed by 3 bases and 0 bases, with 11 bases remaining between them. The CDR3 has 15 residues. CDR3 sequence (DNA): TGTGCCAGCAGTTATGGGGGAAGTCTGAACACTGAAGCTTTCTTT. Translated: CASSYGGSLNTEAFF.

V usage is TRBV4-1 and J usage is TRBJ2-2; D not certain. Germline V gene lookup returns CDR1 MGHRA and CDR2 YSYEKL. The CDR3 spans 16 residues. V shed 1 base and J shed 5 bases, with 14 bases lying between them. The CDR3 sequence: CASSQAIRIPTGELFF. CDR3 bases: TGCGCCAGCAGCCAAGCTATCCGGATCCCGACCGGGGAGCTGTTTTTT.